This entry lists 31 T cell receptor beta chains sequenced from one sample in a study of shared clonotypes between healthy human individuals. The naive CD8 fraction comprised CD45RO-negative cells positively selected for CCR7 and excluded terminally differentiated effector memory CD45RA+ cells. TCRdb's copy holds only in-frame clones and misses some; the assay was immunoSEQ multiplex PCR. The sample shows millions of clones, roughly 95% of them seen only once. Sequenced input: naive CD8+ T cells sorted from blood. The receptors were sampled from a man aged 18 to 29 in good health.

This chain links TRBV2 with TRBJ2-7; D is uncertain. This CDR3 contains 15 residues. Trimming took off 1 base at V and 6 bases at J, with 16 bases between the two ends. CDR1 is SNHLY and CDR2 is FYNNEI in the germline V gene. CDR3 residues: CASSEGDPAGFEQYF. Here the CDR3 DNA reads TGTGCCAGCAGTGAAGGTGACCCCGCCGGGTTCGAGCAGTACTTC.

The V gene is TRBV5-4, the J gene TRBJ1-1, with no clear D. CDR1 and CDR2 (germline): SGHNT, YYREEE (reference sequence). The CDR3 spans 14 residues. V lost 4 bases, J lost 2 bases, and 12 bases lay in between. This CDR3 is CASSLRGLNTEAFF. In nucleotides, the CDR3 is TGTGCCAGCAGCCTCCGGGGTCTTAACACTGAAGCTTTCTTT.

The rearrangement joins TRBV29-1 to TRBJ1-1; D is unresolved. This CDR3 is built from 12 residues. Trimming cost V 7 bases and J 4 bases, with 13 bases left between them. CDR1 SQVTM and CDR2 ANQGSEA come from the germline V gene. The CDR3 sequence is CSAGPGGTEAFF. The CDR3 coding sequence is TGCAGCGCAGGCCCGGGAGGCACTGAAGCTTTCTTT.

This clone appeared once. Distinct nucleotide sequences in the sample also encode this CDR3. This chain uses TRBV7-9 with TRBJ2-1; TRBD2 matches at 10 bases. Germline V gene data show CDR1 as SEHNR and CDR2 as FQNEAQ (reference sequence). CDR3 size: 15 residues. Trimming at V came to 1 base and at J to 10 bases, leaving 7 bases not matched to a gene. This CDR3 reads CASSLGASGSGEQFF. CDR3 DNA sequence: TGTGCCAGCAGCTTAGGGGCTAGCGGGAGTGGAGAGCAGTTCTTC.

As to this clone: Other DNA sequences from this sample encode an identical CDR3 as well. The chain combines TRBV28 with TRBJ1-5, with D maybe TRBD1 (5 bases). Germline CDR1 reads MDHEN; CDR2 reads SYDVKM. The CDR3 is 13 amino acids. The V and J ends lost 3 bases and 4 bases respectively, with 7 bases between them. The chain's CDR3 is CASSFGGNQPQHF. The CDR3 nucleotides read TGTGCCAGCAGTTTTGGGGGTAATCAGCCCCAGCATTTT. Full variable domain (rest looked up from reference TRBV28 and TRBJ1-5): DVKVTQSSRYLVKRTGEKVFLECVQDMDHENMFWYRQDPGLGLRLIYFSYDVKMKEKGDIPEGYSVSREKKERFSLILESASTNQTSMYLCASSFGGNQPQHFGDGTRLSIL.

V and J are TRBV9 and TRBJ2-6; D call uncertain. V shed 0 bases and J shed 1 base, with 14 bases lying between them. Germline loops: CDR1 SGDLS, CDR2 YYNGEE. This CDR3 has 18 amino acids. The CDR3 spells CASSVESSLGSGANVLTF. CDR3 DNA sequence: TGTGCCAGCAGCGTAGAATCTAGTTTGGGATCTGGGGCCAACGTCCTGACTTTC.

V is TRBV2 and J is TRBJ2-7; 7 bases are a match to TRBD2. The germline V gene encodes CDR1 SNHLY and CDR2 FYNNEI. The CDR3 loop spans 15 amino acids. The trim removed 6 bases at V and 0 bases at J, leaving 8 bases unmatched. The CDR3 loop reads CASSPGGDSSYEQYF. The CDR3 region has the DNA TGTGCCAGCAGCCCTGGGGGGGATAGCTCCTACGAGCAGTACTTC.

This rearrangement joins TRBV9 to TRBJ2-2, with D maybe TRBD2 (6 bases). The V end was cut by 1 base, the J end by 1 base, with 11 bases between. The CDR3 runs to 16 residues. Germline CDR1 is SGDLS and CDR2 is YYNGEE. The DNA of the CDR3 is TGTGCCAGCAGCGTAACGGGACTGATGAACACCGGGGAGCTGTTTTTT. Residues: CASSVTGLMNTGELFF. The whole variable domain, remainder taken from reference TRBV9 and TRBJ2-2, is DSGVTQTPKHLITATGQRVTLRCSPRSGDLSVYWYQQSLDQGLQFLIQYYNGEERAKGNILERFSAQQFPDLHSELNLSSLELGDSALYFCASSVTGLMNTGELFFGEGSRLTVL.

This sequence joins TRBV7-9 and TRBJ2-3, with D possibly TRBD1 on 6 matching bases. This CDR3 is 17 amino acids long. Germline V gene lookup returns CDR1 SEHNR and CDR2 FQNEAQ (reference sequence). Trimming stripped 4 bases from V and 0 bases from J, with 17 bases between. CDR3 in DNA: TGTGCCAGCAGCTCTCCCGGGACACAAGTTAGCACAGATACGCAGTATTTT. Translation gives CASSSPGTQVSTDTQYF. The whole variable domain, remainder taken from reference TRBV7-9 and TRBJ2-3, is DTGVSQNPRHKITKRGQNVTFRCDPISEHNRLYWYRQTLGQGPEFLTYFQNEAQLEKSRLLSDRFSAERPKGSFSTLEIQRTEQGDSAMYLCASSSPGTQVSTDTQYFGPGTRLTVL.

The CDR3 nucleotides read TGCGCCAGCAGCCAAGTCCCCGGGACCGCCTTTGGCACTGAAGCTTTCTTT. It yields the protein CASSQVPGTAFGTEAFF. V gene TRBV4-1 combines with J gene TRBJ1-1; weak D call: TRBD1 (5 bases). The CDR3 contains 17 residues. The germline V gene encodes CDR1 MGHRA and CDR2 YSYEKL. Trimming shortened V by 1 base and J by 4 bases, and 19 bases separated the two germline ends.

In DNA form, the CDR3 reads TGTGCCAGCAGCTCCCCTCCCCAAGAGACCCAGTACTTC. Translating gives CASSSPPQETQYF. The rearrangement links TRBV7-9 to TRBJ2-5; D remains ambiguous. CDR1 and CDR2 from the germline V gene are SEHNR and FQNEAQ (reference sequence). The CDR3 consists of 13 residues. V was pared by 4 bases and J by 1 base, with 7 bases between.

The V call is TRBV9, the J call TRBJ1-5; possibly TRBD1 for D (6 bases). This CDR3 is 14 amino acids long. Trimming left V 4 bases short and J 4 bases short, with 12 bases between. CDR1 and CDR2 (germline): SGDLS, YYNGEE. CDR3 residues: CASSPEGGNQPQHF. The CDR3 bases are TGTGCCAGCAGCCCCGAAGGGGGGAATCAGCCCCAGCATTTT.

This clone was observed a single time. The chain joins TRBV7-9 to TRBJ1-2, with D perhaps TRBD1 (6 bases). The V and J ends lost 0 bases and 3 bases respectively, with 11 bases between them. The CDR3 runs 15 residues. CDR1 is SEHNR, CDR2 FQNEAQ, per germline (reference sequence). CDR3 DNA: TGTGCCAGCAGCTTAGCTATAGACAGGCACTATGGCTACACCTTC. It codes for CASSLAIDRHYGYTF.

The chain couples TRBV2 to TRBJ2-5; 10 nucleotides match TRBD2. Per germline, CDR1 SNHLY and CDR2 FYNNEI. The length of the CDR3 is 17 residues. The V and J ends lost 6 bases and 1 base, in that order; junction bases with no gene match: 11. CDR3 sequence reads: CASSHALAGRVQETQYF. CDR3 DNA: TGTGCCAGCAGCCACGCACTAGCGGGGAGAGTCCAAGAGACCCAGTACTTC. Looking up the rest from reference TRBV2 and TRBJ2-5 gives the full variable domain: EPEVTQTPSHQVTQMGQEVILRCVPISNHLYFYWYRQILGQKVEFLVSFYNNEISEKSEIFDDQFSVERPDGSNFTLKIRSTKLEDSAMYFCASSHALAGRVQETQYFGPGTRLLVL.

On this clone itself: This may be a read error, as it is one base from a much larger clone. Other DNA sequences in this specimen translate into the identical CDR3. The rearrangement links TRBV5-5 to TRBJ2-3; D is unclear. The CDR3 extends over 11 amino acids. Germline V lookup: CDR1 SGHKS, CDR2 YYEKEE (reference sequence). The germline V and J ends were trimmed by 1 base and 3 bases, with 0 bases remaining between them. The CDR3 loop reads CASSLTDTQYF. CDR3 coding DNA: TGTGCCAGCAGCTTGACAGATACGCAGTATTTT.

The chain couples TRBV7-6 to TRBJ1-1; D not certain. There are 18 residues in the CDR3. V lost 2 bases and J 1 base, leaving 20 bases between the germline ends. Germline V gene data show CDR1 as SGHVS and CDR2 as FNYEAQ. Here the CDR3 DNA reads TGTGCCAGCAGCTTATCGATCGGGCAATCCTCAGGGAACACTGAAGCTTTCTTT. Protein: CASSLSIGQSSGNTEAFF.

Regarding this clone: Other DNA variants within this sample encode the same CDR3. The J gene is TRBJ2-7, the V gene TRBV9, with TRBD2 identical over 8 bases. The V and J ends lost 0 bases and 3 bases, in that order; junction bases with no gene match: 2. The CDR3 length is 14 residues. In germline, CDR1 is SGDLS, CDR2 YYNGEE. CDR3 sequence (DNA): TGTGCCAGCAGCGTAGTGGCGGGAGGCTACGAGCAGTACTTC. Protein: CASSVVAGGYEQYF. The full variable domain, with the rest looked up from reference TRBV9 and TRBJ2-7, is DSGVTQTPKHLITATGQRVTLRCSPRSGDLSVYWYQQSLDQGLQFLIQYYNGEERAKGNILERFSAQQFPDLHSELNLSSLELGDSALYFCASSVVAGGYEQYFGPGTRLTVT.

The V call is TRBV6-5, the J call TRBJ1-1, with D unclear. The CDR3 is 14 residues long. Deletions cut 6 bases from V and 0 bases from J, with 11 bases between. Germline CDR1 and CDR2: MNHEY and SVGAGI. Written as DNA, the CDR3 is TGTGCCAGCAGCGCAGACATCATGAACACTGAAGCTTTCTTT. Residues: CASSADIMNTEAFF.

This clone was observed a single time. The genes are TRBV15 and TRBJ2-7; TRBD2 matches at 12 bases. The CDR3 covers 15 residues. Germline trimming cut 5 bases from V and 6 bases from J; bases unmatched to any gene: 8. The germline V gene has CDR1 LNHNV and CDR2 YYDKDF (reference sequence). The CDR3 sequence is CATSATSGGFGEQYF. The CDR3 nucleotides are TGTGCCACCAGCGCGACTAGCGGGGGATTTGGCGAGCAGTACTTC.

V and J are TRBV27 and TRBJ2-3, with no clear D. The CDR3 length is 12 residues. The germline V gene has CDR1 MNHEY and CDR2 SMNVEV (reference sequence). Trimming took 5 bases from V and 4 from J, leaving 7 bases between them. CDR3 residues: CASSPSPDTQYF. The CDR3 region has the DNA TGTGCCAGCAGTCCCTCCCCAGATACGCAGTATTTT.

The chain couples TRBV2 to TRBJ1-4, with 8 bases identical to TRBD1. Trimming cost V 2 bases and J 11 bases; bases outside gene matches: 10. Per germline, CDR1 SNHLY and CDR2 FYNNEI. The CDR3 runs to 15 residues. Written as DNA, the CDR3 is TGTGCCAGCAGTGAATTTGGGCAGGGGGCTTTGAAACTGTTTTTT. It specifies CASSEFGQGALKLFF. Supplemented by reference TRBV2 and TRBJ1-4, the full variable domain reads EPEVTQTPSHQVTQMGQEVILRCVPISNHLYFYWYRQILGQKVEFLVSFYNNEISEKSEIFDDQFSVERPDGSNFTLKIRSTKLEDSAMYFCASSEFGQGALKLFFGSGTQLSVL.

The CDR3 loop reads CASSEYVEGNPYNEQFF. The CDR3 DNA reads TGTGCCAGCAGTGAATACGTCGAGGGGAACCCTTACAATGAGCAGTTCTTC. The chain has TRBV2 and TRBJ2-1; D may correspond to TRBD1 or TRBD2 (5 bases each). The germline V gene encodes CDR1 SNHLY and CDR2 FYNNEI. This CDR3 comprises 17 residues. V was cut by 2 bases and J by 4 bases, with 18 bases left in between.

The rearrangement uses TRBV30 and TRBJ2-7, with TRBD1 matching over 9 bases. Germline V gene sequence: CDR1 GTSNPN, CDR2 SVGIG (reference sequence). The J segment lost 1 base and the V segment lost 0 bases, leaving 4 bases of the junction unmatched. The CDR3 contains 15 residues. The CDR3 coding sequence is TGTGCCTGGAGTGTACTGGGACAGGGTTCCTACGAGCAGTACTTC. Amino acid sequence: CAWSVLGQGSYEQYF.

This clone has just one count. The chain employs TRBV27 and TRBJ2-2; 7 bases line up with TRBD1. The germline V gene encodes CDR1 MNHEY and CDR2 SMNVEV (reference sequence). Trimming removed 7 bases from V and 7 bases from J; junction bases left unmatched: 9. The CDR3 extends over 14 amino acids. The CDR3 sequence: CASKPTGVVGELFF. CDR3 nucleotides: TGTGCCAGCAAGCCTACAGGGGTGGTCGGGGAGCTGTTTTTT.

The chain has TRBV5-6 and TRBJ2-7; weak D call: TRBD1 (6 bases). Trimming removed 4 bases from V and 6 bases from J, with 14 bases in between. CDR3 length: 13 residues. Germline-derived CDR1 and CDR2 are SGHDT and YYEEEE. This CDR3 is CASSQEGGVEQYF. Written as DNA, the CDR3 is TGTGCCAGCAGCCAAGAAGGGGGAGTCGAGCAGTACTTC.

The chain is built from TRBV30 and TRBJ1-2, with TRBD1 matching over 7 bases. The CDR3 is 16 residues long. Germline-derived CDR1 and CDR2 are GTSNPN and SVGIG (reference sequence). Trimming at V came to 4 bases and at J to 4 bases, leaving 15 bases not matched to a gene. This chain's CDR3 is CAWTWNNRGGFYGYTF. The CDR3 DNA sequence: TGTGCCTGGACATGGAACAACAGAGGGGGCTTCTATGGCTACACCTTC.

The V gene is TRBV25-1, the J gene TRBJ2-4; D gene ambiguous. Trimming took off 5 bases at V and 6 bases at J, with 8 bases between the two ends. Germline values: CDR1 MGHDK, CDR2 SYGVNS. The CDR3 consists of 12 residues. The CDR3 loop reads CASSPGRNIQYF. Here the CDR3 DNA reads TGTGCCAGCAGTCCCGGAAGAAACATTCAGTACTTC.

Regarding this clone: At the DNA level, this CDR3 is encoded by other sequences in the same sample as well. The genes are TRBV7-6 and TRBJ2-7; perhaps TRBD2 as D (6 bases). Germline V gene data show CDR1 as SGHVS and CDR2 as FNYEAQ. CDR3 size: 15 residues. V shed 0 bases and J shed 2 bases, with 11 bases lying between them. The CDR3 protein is CASSLAGTGPYEQYF. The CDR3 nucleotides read TGTGCCAGCAGCTTAGCCGGGACTGGACCCTACGAGCAGTACTTC.

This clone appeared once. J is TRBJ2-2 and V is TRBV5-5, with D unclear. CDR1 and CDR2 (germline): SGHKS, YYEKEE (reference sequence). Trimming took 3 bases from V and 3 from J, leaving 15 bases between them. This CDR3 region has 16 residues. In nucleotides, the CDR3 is TGTGCCAGCAGCTCCTTTGTGGTACTGGACACCGGGGAGCTGTTTTTT. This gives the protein CASSSFVVLDTGELFF.

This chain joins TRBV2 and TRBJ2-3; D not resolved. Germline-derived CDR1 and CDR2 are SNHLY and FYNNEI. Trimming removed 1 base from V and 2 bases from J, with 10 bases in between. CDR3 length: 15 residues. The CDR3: CASSEVNLDTDTQYF. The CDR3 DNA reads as TGTGCCAGCAGTGAAGTCAATTTGGACACAGATACGCAGTATTTT.

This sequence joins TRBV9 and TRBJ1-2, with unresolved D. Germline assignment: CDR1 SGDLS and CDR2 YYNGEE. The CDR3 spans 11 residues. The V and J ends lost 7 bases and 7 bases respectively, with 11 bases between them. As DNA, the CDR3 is TGTGCCAGCGGGGAAATCGGTGGCTACACCTTC. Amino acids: CASGEIGGYTF.